The 23 T cell receptor beta chains given below trace back to one sample, sequenced in a study of Ad26.COV2.S vaccination and SARS-CoV-2 variants. Regarding treatment: roughly 20 received Ad26.COV2.S at low or high dose, single or two shots; 5 received placebo; per-sample allocation not given. At day 63 after the first vaccine or placebo injection, samples were drawn. The data were produced by immunoSEQ multiplex PCR, yet TCRdb's version contains in-frame clones alone and is incomplete. The sample carries hundreds of thousands of clones, 89% recorded once. Sequenced here: peripheral blood, sampled in a trial of Ad26.COV2.S vaccine versus placebo. The receptors derive from a person aged 18-65 years who received the Ad26.COV2.S COVID-19 vaccine or a placebo.

This chain connects TRBV30 to TRBJ2-3; D is unclear. The germline V and J ends were trimmed by 2 bases and 3 bases, with 12 bases remaining between them. Germline-derived CDR1 and CDR2 are GTSNPN and SVGIG (reference sequence). This CDR3 has 14 amino acids. The CDR3 DNA is TGTGCCTGGAGTCTCGAATTCCGTACAGATACGCAGTATTTT. Protein: CAWSLEFRTDTQYF. Using reference TRBV30 and TRBJ2-3 for the parts outside the CDR3, the full variable domain is SQTIHQWPATLVQPVGSPLSLECTVEGTSNPNLYWYRQAAGRGLQLLFYSVGIGQISSEVPQNLSASRPQDRQFILSSKKLLLSDSGFYLCAWSLEFRTDTQYFGPGTRLTVL.

This chain joins TRBV18 and TRBJ1-2; D perhaps matches TRBD1 (5 bases). Germline assignment: CDR1 KGHSH and CDR2 LQKENI. V shed 8 bases and J shed 3 bases, with 13 bases lying between them. CDR3 length equals 13 residues. CDR3 protein: CASAKGEHYGYTF. The DNA for the CDR3 is TGTGCCAGCGCAAAAGGGGAGCACTATGGCTACACCTTC.

The J gene is TRBJ2-1, the V gene TRBV9; possibly TRBD1 or TRBD2 for D (6 bases each). V lost 4 bases and J lost 5, with 16 bases in between. The CDR3 is 15 amino acids. The germline V gene has CDR1 SGDLS and CDR2 YYNGEE. DNA of the CDR3: TGTGCCAGCAGCCTAGTGGGGGGCGCTGACAATGAGCAGTTCTTC. This sequence encodes CASSLVGGADNEQFF.

The CDR3 loop is CASSPTRGENTEAFF. CDR3 bases: TGTGCCAGCTCACCGACCAGGGGGGAGAACACTGAAGCTTTCTTT. The V call is TRBV18, the J call TRBJ1-1; TRBD1 matches 7 bases. Germline CDR1 is KGHSH and CDR2 is LQKENI. Germline trimming cut 3 bases from V and 1 base from J; bases unmatched to any gene: 5. CDR3 length equals 15 residues.

Comment on this clone: Other DNA sequences within the sample encode an identical CDR3. The chain combines TRBV14 with TRBJ2-7; TRBD2 agrees at 7 bases. Germline-derived CDR1 and CDR2 are SGHDN and FVKESK. V lost 4 bases to trimming and J lost 2 bases; unmatched junction nucleotides: 2. The CDR3 loop spans 13 amino acids. The CDR3 reads CASSRGGAYEQYF. The CDR3 bases are TGTGCCAGCAGCCGGGGGGGGGCCTACGAGCAGTACTTC.

The rearrangement joins TRBV6-2 or TRBV6-3 to TRBJ2-3, with D unclear. V dropped 2 bases and J dropped 2 bases, with 14 bases sitting between them. This CDR3 has 16 residues. Per the germline V gene, CDR1 is MNHEY and CDR2 is SVGEGT. The CDR3 is CASSYERTAYTDTQYF. The DNA of the CDR3 is TGTGCCAGCAGTTACGAGAGAACAGCTTACACAGATACGCAGTATTTT.

This chain connects TRBV6-1 to TRBJ1-4, with TRBD1 matching over 7 bases. Germline CDR1 and CDR2: MNHNS and SASEGT. The CDR3 has 14 residues. With 7 bases clipped from V and 6 bases from J, the junction kept 8 bases outside the gene matches. The CDR3, as DNA: TGTGCCAGCACCGGCCGGGACAGCTATGAAAAACTGTTTTTT. Translated: CASTGRDSYEKLFF.

The gene calls are TRBV3-1 (or the pseudogene TRBV3-2) and TRBJ2-5, with a tentative D call TRBD2 (6 bases). Germline-derived CDR1 and CDR2 are LGHDT and YNNKEL (reference sequence). The CDR3 length is 16 residues. The ends were cut back, 4 bases at V and 3 bases at J, with 18 bases in the middle. The CDR3 loop is CASSLRTTSSKETQYF. The CDR3 coding sequence is TGTGCCAGCAGCCTTCGGACTACGAGTTCCAAAGAGACCCAGTACTTC.

CDR3 sequence reads: CASSYQTGLYGYTF. The CDR3 DNA reads TGTGCCAGCAGTTATCAGACGGGACTCTATGGCTACACCTTC. This sequence joins TRBV6-6 and TRBJ1-2; D might be TRBD1 (5 bases). The germline V gene has CDR1 MNHNY and CDR2 SVGAGI (reference sequence). V was trimmed by 3 bases and J by 4 bases, leaving 12 bases between them. This CDR3 has 14 amino acids.

The V gene is TRBV7-2, the J gene TRBJ1-5; 7 bases fit TRBD1. The CDR3 has 15 residues. The ends lost 3 bases at V and 4 bases at J; junction bases unmatched: 6. Germline lookup yields CDR1 SGHTA and CDR2 FQGNSA. The CDR3 nucleotides are TGTGCCAGCAGCTTGGGGCAGGGGGAGAATCAGCCCCAGCATTTT. It is translated as CASSLGQGENQPQHF.

The chain links TRBV11-3 to TRBJ2-1; 15 nucleotides match TRBD2. J lost 4 bases, V lost 5 bases, and 3 bases had no gene match. Per the germline V gene, CDR1 is SGHNT and CDR2 is YENEEA. The CDR3 extends over 16 amino acids. As DNA, the CDR3 is TGTGCCAGCAGCGGCGGACTAGCGGGGGGGTACAATGAGCAGTTCTTC. This encodes CASSGGLAGGYNEQFF.

This clone was found once. The chain recombines TRBV6-6 with TRBJ1-4, with TRBD1 identical over 9 bases. J gave up 8 bases and V 2 bases, and 6 bases lay outside the gene matches. This CDR3 is built from 15 residues. Germline V lookup: CDR1 MNHNY, CDR2 SVGAGI (reference sequence). CDR3 loop: CASSYVGQGLEKLFF. Here the CDR3 DNA reads TGTGCCAGCAGTTACGTCGGACAGGGGCTCGAAAAACTGTTTTTT.

This clone occurred a few times. The chain combines TRBV9 with TRBJ1-6; D call uncertain. Germline values: CDR1 SGDLS, CDR2 YYNGEE. Trimming pared 0 bases from V and 6 bases from J, leaving 4 bases between. The CDR3 contains 13 residues. The CDR3 loop reads CASSVETNSPLHF. The CDR3 DNA is TGTGCCAGCAGCGTAGAGACTAATTCACCCCTCCACTTT.

For this clone: One end of the junction does not line up with germline, which may come from a read error. The V and J genes are TRBV7-7 and TRBJ2-7; D is perhaps TRBD1 (5 bases). The CDR3 contains 15 residues. Germline CDR1 SSHAT, CDR2 FNYEAQ (reference sequence). The CDR3 loop is CASSLEAGRYYEQYF. The CDR3 coding sequence is TGTGCTAGCAGCTTAGAGGCAGGGCGGTACTACGAGCAGTACTTC. Full variable domain (outside the CDR3, taken from reference TRBV7-7 and TRBJ2-7): GAGVSQSPRYKVTKRGQDVTLRCDPISSHATLYWYQQALGQGPEFLTYFNYEAQPDKSGLPSDRFSAERPEGSISTLTIQRTEQRDSAMYRCASSLEAGRYYEQYFGPGTRLTVT.

The chain couples TRBV12-3 or TRBV12-4 to TRBJ1-1; D is undetermined. The CDR3 consists of 13 residues. The V end lost 1 base, the J end lost 1 base, and 4 bases lay between the germline ends. The CDR3 is CASSLGANTEAFF. The CDR3 DNA sequence: TGTGCCAGCAGTTTAGGGGCGAACACTGAAGCTTTCTTT.

The V and J genes are TRBV19 and TRBJ1-4; no clear D. V was trimmed by 3 bases and J by 5 bases, leaving 13 bases between them. The germline CDR1 and CDR2 sequences are LNHDA and SQIVND (reference sequence). This CDR3 comprises 15 residues. The CDR3 here is CASSMGGGANEKLFF. The CDR3 DNA follows: TGTGCCAGTAGTATGGGAGGAGGAGCCAATGAAAAACTGTTTTTT.

This rearrangement joins TRBV20-1 to TRBJ1-1; no clear D gene. The V end lost 3 bases, the J end lost 4 bases, and 12 bases lay between the germline ends. The CDR3 runs to 13 residues. The V gene's germline CDR1 is DFQATT and CDR2 SNEGSKA (reference sequence). Here the CDR3 DNA reads TGCAGTGCTAGTAACCTGGCGGGCACTGAAGCTTTCTTT. This encodes CSASNLAGTEAFF.

The DNA of the CDR3 is TGTGCCAGCAGCTTGGCAGGGATTATCACAGATACGCAGTATTTT. Translated, it gives CASSLAGIITDTQYF. The gene calls are TRBV7-2 and TRBJ2-3, with D possibly TRBD1 on 5 matching bases. From germline, CDR1 is SGHTA and CDR2 FQGNSA. The CDR3 is made up of 15 amino acids. V shed 3 bases and J shed 2 bases, with 12 bases lying between them.

This chain links TRBV30 with TRBJ1-3; a possible D gene is TRBD1 (5 bases). CDR3 length equals 15 residues. V was shortened by 1 base and J by 1 base, with 11 bases between the two germline ends. Germline V gene data show CDR1 as GTSNPN and CDR2 as SVGIG (reference sequence). CDR3 amino acids: CAWSGGTTSGNTIYF. CDR3 DNA sequence: TGTGCCTGGAGTGGGGGCACGACGTCTGGAAACACCATATATTTT.

This clone was counted between two and nine times. The chain uses TRBV7-8 and TRBJ1-1; no clear D gene. Germline values: CDR1 SGHVS, CDR2 FQNEAQ. V was pared by 0 bases and J by 4 bases, with 6 bases between. This CDR3 region has 13 residues. Written as DNA, the CDR3 is TGTGCCAGCAGCTTAGCCCGGGTCACTGAAGCTTTCTTT. Protein: CASSLARVTEAFF.

The chain combines TRBV11-3 with TRBJ2-1; D is possibly TRBD1 (6 bases). Germline CDR1 and CDR2: SGHNT and YENEEA. The V end was cut by 5 bases, the J end by 9 bases, with 17 bases between. CDR3 length: 14 residues. DNA of the CDR3: TGTGCCAGCAGCCCATTTTCAGGGGCGGGTGAGCAGTTCTTC. Amino acids: CASSPFSGAGEQFF.

V usage is TRBV5-4 and J usage is TRBJ1-6, with a weak D call TRBD1 (5 bases). CDR1 SGHNT and CDR2 YYREEE come from the germline V gene (reference sequence). Trimming stripped 4 bases from V and 0 bases from J, with 8 bases between. The CDR3 consists of 15 residues. CDR3 nucleotide sequence: TGTGCCAGCAGCGTCGACAGCTCCTATAATTCACCCCTCCACTTT. This sequence encodes CASSVDSSYNSPLHF.

The chain carries TRBV5-1 and TRBJ1-2, with 9 bases identical to TRBD1. The CDR3 consists of 15 residues. J was trimmed by 8 bases and V by 0 bases; bases with no gene match: 8. Germline-derived CDR1 and CDR2 are SGHRS and YFSETQ. CDR3 protein: CASSLDGTGRNGYTF. CDR3 coding DNA: TGCGCCAGCAGCTTGGACGGGACAGGGAGAAACGGCTACACCTTC.